The 18 T cell receptor beta chains given below trace back to one sample, sequenced in a study of blood T cell repertoires in COVID-19. Repertoires were generated with immunoSEQ multiplex PCR, while TCRdb's copy carries only in-frame clones and drops some. In the table there are tens of thousands of clones, approximately 90% of which are singletons. The sample was peripheral blood. The source of these receptors is a human donor in a cohort sampled during active COVID-19.

V and J are TRBV7-2 and TRBJ2-3, with 7 bases aligning to TRBD1. From germline, CDR1 is SGHTA and CDR2 FQGNSA. V shed 2 bases and J 0 bases; nucleotides not matched to a gene: 2. The CDR3 runs 15 residues. DNA for the CDR3: TGTGCCAGCAGCTTATTGGGACAGAGCACAGATACGCAGTATTTT. Its translation: CASSLLGQSTDTQYF.

This chain connects TRBV4-2 to TRBJ2-5; D is unresolved. The germline CDR1 and CDR2 sequences are LGHNA and YNFKEQ. The CDR3 contains 17 residues. The V end was cut by 1 base, the J end by 5 bases, with 20 bases between. CDR3 coding DNA: TGTGCCAGCAGCCAAGTTGGTTACACCCAAGGAGTGGAGACCCAGTACTTC. Its protein product is CASSQVGYTQGVETQYF.

V is TRBV4-1 and J is TRBJ2-7; the match to TRBD2 covers 11 bases. The CDR3 totals 16 residues. Unmatched junction bases numbered 7, after V lost 2 bases and J lost 4 bases. CDR1 and CDR2 from the germline V gene are MGHRA and YSYEKL. CDR3 region: CASSQSTSSGGYEQYF. In DNA, the CDR3 is TGCGCCAGCAGCCAAAGTACCTCTAGCGGGGGGTACGAGCAGTACTTC.

This chain connects TRBV2 to TRBJ2-5; 8 nucleotides match TRBD1. The germline V gene has CDR1 SNHLY and CDR2 FYNNEI. J was trimmed by 0 bases and V by 6 bases; bases with no gene match: 9. This CDR3 is 16 amino acids long. The CDR3 loop reads CASRPTGGMYQETQYF. The CDR3 DNA follows: TGTGCCAGCAGACCAACAGGGGGAATGTACCAAGAGACCCAGTACTTC.

The CDR3 is CASSAGGFNFDSPLHF. CDR3 nucleotide sequence: TGTGCCAGCAGCGCCGGGGGTTTTAACTTCGATTCACCCCTCCACTTT. The V and J genes are TRBV13 and TRBJ1-6; TRBD1 is a possible D gene (5 bases). There are 16 residues in the CDR3. The V gene's germline CDR1 is PRHDT and CDR2 FYEKMQ (reference sequence). The ends were cut back, 5 bases at V and 8 bases at J, with 19 bases in the middle.

With regard to this clone: Other DNA sequences in this specimen translate into the identical CDR3. This chain joins TRBV9 and TRBJ1-5; tentatively, D is TRBD1 (6 bases). Germline V lookup: CDR1 SGDLS, CDR2 YYNGEE. The CDR3 loop spans 15 amino acids. Deletions cut 4 bases from V and 7 bases from J, with 18 bases between. The CDR3 reads CASSSTTGRGQPQHF. The CDR3 DNA follows: TGTGCCAGCAGCTCGACAACGGGTAGGGGGCAGCCCCAGCATTTT.

This clone was recorded only once. The chain links TRBV12-3 or TRBV12-4 to TRBJ2-5, with 7 bases fitting TRBD1. The CDR3 sequence is 13 residues long. V lost 6 bases to trimming and J lost 2 bases; unmatched junction nucleotides: 3. The CDR3 DNA follows: TGTGCCAGCAGCCGGGGACAGCAAGAGACCCAGTACTTC. The encoded protein is CASSRGQQETQYF.

This chain links TRBV9 with TRBJ1-5; maybe TRBD1 (5 bases). Germline CDR1 is SGDLS and CDR2 is YYNGEE. CDR3 size: 15 residues. Trimming took 0 bases from V and 5 from J, leaving 12 bases between them. The CDR3: CASSVGPGYDQPQHF. Here the CDR3 DNA reads TGTGCCAGCAGCGTAGGTCCAGGGTACGATCAGCCCCAGCATTTT.

The V gene is TRBV7-9, the J gene TRBJ2-7; 11 nucleotides line up with TRBD2. The V segment lost 5 bases and the J segment 4 bases; nucleotides outside the gene matches: 7. CDR1 is SEHNR and CDR2 is FQNEAQ in the germline V gene (reference sequence). This CDR3 has 15 amino acids. The CDR3 DNA is TGTGCCAGCAGCCTAACTAGCGGGAGCAAGTACGAGCAGTACTTC. Amino acid sequence: CASSLTSGSKYEQYF.

The V call is TRBV18, the J call TRBJ2-5; D gene unclear. The CDR3 consists of 12 residues. V was pared by 5 bases and J by 5 bases, with 9 bases between. Germline V lookup: CDR1 KGHSH, CDR2 LQKENI. The CDR3 protein is CASSGTGETQYF. CDR3 sequence (DNA): TGTGCCAGCTCAGGTACGGGTGAGACCCAGTACTTC.

The V call is TRBV28, the J call TRBJ1-2, with 9 positions matching TRBD1. The CDR3 sequence is 17 residues long. Looked up from germline, CDR1 is MDHEN and CDR2 is SYDVKM. Trimming took 2 bases from V and 1 from J; bases not matched to a gene: 8. CDR3 in DNA: TGTGCCAGCAGTTTAGTTCCTACAGGGGGCTATAACTATGGCTACACCTTC. Protein sequence: CASSLVPTGGYNYGYTF.

This chain joins TRBV7-2 and TRBJ2-7, with a possible D match to TRBD2 (5 bases). CDR1 and CDR2 from the germline V gene are SGHTA and FQGNSA. The V end was cut by 2 bases, the J end by 2 bases, with 7 bases between. This CDR3 is built from 13 residues. CDR3 nucleotides: TGTGCCAGCAGCTTAACGGGAACCTACGAGCAGTACTTC. Residues: CASSLTGTYEQYF.

This rearrangement joins TRBV19 to TRBJ1-4, with D perhaps TRBD1 (5 bases). The germline CDR1 and CDR2 sequences are LNHDA and SQIVND (reference sequence). The length of the CDR3 is 13 residues. The germline V and J ends were trimmed by 2 bases and 10 bases, with 11 bases remaining between them. The CDR3: CASSIKRGGKLFF. The CDR3 DNA reads TGTGCCAGTAGTATAAAAAGGGGAGGAAAACTGTTTTTT.

The CDR3 reads CASSESGSGVGTDTQYF. The CDR3 bases are TGTGCCAGCAGCGAGAGCGGGTCGGGCGTCGGCACAGATACGCAGTATTTT. The chain recombines TRBV5-5 with TRBJ2-3; possible D gene TRBD2, 6 bases. This CDR3 region has 17 residues. Trimming left V 4 bases short and J 1 base short, with 19 bases between. Germline CDR1 is SGHKS and CDR2 is YYEKEE (reference sequence).

This clone was counted between two and nine times. The chain couples TRBV19 to TRBJ1-5, with D possibly TRBD1 on 6 matching bases. The V end lost 6 bases, the J end lost 4 bases, and 13 bases lay between the germline ends. The CDR3 runs 14 residues. The germline V gene encodes CDR1 LNHDA and CDR2 SQIVND (reference sequence). The CDR3 here is CASSTGGANQPQHF. For the CDR3, the DNA is TGTGCCAGTAGCACGGGGGGGGCGAATCAGCCCCAGCATTTT.

This clone has a single count. The genes are TRBV4-2 and TRBJ2-2, with 9 bases identical to TRBD2. CDR1 and CDR2 from the germline V gene are LGHNA and YNFKEQ. The CDR3 covers 15 residues. Trimming took 6 bases from V and 3 from J; bases not matched to a gene: 5. The CDR3 region has the DNA TGTGCCAGCAGGCCAGCGGGGGGCCACACCGGGGAGCTGTTTTTT. It translates to CASRPAGGHTGELFF.

In this sample, this clone turned up a few times. The rearrangement joins TRBV4-3 to TRBJ2-3, with 9 bases that match TRBD2. The CDR3 runs 17 residues. V gave up 0 bases and J gave up 4 bases; unmatched junction bases: 8. CDR1 and CDR2 (germline): LGHNA, YSLEER. This chain's CDR3 is CASSQDRSGGGADTQYF. The CDR3, as DNA: TGCGCCAGCAGCCAAGACCGTAGCGGGGGAGGCGCAGATACGCAGTATTTT.

This rearrangement joins TRBV20-1 to TRBJ1-1, with 7 bases identical to TRBD1. CDR1 and CDR2 (germline): DFQATT, SNEGSKA (reference sequence). The trim removed 3 bases at V and 6 bases at J, leaving 34 bases unmatched. This CDR3 has 22 amino acids. The CDR3 sequence: CSASFDVRIGANSLRDRAEAFF. CDR3 sequence (DNA): TGCAGTGCTAGTTTTGACGTACGCATTGGGGCAAATTCTCTTCGGGACAGAGCTGAAGCTTTCTTT.